This T cell receptor beta chain was recovered during a study of cytomegalovirus exposure and HLA in healthy donors. This PCR relied on a set of 60 Vbeta primers and 13 Jbeta primers. Data came from immunoSEQ multiplex PCR; TCRdb stores just in-frame clones and leaves some out. Among about 170,000 clones listed, around 77% were seen once. CDR3 size: 15 residues. The V segment lost 4 bases and the J segment 0 bases; nucleotides outside the gene matches: 4. The germline CDR1 and CDR2 sequences are WSHSY and SAAADI. The gene calls are TRBV10-2 and TRBJ1-1, with 8 bases matching TRBD1. The specimen sequenced was PBMCs. This clonotype was obtained from a woman aged 25 to 39 in good health and CMV-seropositive. CDR3 sequence (DNA): TGCGCCAGCAGTGTCTTGGACAGGGTGAACACTGAAGCTTTCTTT. Translated: CASSVLDRVNTEAFF.